What follows are 9 T cell receptor beta chains derived from one specimen sequenced in a study of blood T cell repertoires in COVID-19. Produced via immunoSEQ multiplex PCR; TCRdb's table is partial and in-frame only. This sample has roughly 90,000 clones, with around 86% found just once. The sample consisted of peripheral blood. Receptor source: a woman in her 70s with acute or convalescent COVID-19.

The V call is TRBV4-1, the J call TRBJ2-3; 7 bases align to TRBD2. The CDR3 consists of 20 residues. CDR1 and CDR2 (germline): MGHRA, YSYEKL. The junction had 18 bases not matched to a gene; V was cut back by 1 base and J by 2 bases. The CDR3 is CASSQGSTGSLADSTDTQYF. For the CDR3, the DNA is TGCGCCAGCAGCCAAGGAAGTACGGGGAGCCTAGCGGACTCCACAGATACGCAGTATTTT.

This clone has only one observation. The CDR3 coding sequence is TGTGCCAGCAGCTTAGTTGGGAGGAACACTGAAGCTTTCTTT. Translated: CASSLVGRNTEAFF. The V call is TRBV11-2, the J call TRBJ1-1; D gene ambiguous. CDR3 length: 14 amino acids. The V end was cut by 1 base, the J end by 1 base, with 7 bases between. In germline, CDR1 is SGHAT, CDR2 FQNNGV.

The chain carries TRBV2 and TRBJ1-2; the match to TRBD1 covers 7 bases. Germline V gives CDR1 SNHLY, CDR2 FYNNEI. The CDR3 length is 13 residues. Trimming at V came to 4 bases and at J to 6 bases, leaving 5 bases not matched to a gene. The CDR3 nucleotides read TGTGCCAGCAGTGTAACCGGGACAGATGGCTACACCTTC. Protein sequence: CASSVTGTDGYTF.

The rearrangement joins TRBV7-2 to TRBJ2-2; 10 bases are shared with TRBD1. The CDR3 is made up of 18 amino acids. J was trimmed by 10 bases and V by 5 bases; bases with no gene match: 19. Germline CDR1 is SGHTA and CDR2 is FQGNSA. CDR3 DNA sequence: TGTGCCAGCAGCCCACCTAGGGGACAGGGGCCAAATGACATGGAGCTGTTTTTT. It specifies CASSPPRGQGPNDMELFF.

The chain has TRBV7-9 and TRBJ1-4; tentatively, D is TRBD1 (6 bases). Germline CDR1 is SEHNR and CDR2 is FQNEAQ (reference sequence). Trimming cost V 5 bases and J 3 bases, with 10 bases left between them. This CDR3 comprises 14 residues. The CDR3 DNA reads TGTGCCAGCAGCCCTGGGACATCTAATGAAAAACTGTTTTTT. Encoded protein: CASSPGTSNEKLFF.

The CDR3 nucleotides read TGCGCCAGCAGCTTGGCCAGCTCCTACAATGAGCAGTTCTTC. Its translation: CASSLASSYNEQFF. V gene TRBV5-1 combines with J gene TRBJ2-1; D unclear. Looked up from germline, CDR1 is SGHRS and CDR2 is YFSETQ. V lost 0 bases and J 0 bases, leaving 4 bases between the germline ends. This CDR3 has 14 residues.

V usage is TRBV3-1 (or the pseudogene TRBV3-2) and J usage is TRBJ2-5; D call uncertain. This CDR3 contains 12 residues. CDR1 is LGHDT and CDR2 is YNNKEL in the germline V gene (reference sequence). V lost 0 bases and J lost 4, with 3 bases in between. CDR3 region: CASSQDGETQYF. For the CDR3, the DNA is TGTGCCAGCAGCCAAGACGGAGAGACCCAGTACTTC.

The chain employs TRBV5-1 and TRBJ2-3; 7 bases line up with TRBD1. V shed 9 bases and J 0 bases; nucleotides not matched to a gene: 13. The CDR3 is 16 residues long. Germline assignment: CDR1 SGHRS and CDR2 YFSETQ. The CDR3 nucleotides read TGCGCCACTGGCAAGGGGACAGTTGCTAGCACAGATACGCAGTATTTT. Encoded protein: CATGKGTVASTDTQYF.

The chain recombines TRBV28 with TRBJ1-5, with 9 bases that match TRBD1. V gave up 8 bases and J gave up 5 bases; unmatched junction bases: 16. Germline-derived CDR1 and CDR2 are MDHEN and SYDVKM. This CDR3 comprises 17 residues. CDR3 region: CASGIRDRAPTYQPQHF. The CDR3, as DNA: TGTGCCAGCGGAATCCGGGACAGGGCACCGACGTATCAGCCCCAGCATTTT. The variable domain in full, with the rest retrieved from reference TRBV28 and TRBJ1-5, is DVKVTQSSRYLVKRTGEKVFLECVQDMDHENMFWYRQDPGLGLRLIYFSYDVKMKEKGDIPEGYSVSREKKERFSLILESASTNQTSMYLCASGIRDRAPTYQPQHFGDGTRLSIL.